These T cell receptor beta chains were read from a single sample in a study of blood T cell repertoires in COVID-19. TCRdb's copy holds only in-frame clones and misses some; the assay was immunoSEQ multiplex PCR. This table holds roughly 200,000 clones, roughly 77% found once. Material for sequencing was peripheral blood. All receptors come from a woman in her thirties or forties with COVID-19, enrolled during active disease. Both conserved end residues are part of each CDR3. The D gene is left open where the match is weak. Clone size is shown for a subset of rows, as once, few, many or a class of expanded clone.

TRBV18,TRBD1,16,NA,TRBJ1-1,CASSQNYRGLNTEAFF,TGTGCCAGCTCACAGAATTACAGGGGCTTGAACACTGAAGCTTTCTTT
TRBV6-2/TRBV6-3,TRBD1,16,few,TRBJ1-5,CASSWGRGPLTQPQHF,TGTGCCAGCAGTTGGGGAAGGGGGCCCCTTACTCAGCCCCAGCATTTT
TRBV5-4,NA,15,NA,TRBJ1-1,CASSLAQAMNTEAFF,TGTGCCAGCAGCTTGGCCCAGGCCATGAACACTGAAGCTTTCTTT
TRBV6-5,TRBD1,15,NA,TRBJ1-1,CASITIRGTGSEAFF,TGTGCCAGCATAACGATTCGGGGGACAGGGTCTGAAGCTTTCTTT
TRBV6-4,TRBD2,13,NA,TRBJ2-5,CASSPSGQETQYF,TGTGCCAGCTCCCCTAGCGGGCAAGAGACCCAGTACTTC
TRBV7-9,NA,15,once,TRBJ2-3,CASSLGQSSTDTQYF,TGTGCCAGCAGCTTAGGGCAATCTAGCACAGATACGCAGTATTTT
TRBV28,NA,14,NA,TRBJ1-1,CASSYLGGATEAFF,TGTGCCAGCAGCTACCTAGGAGGGGCCACTGAAGCTTTCTTT
TRBV10-1,NA,14,few,TRBJ2-1,CASRDDRNANEQFF,TGCGCCAGCAGGGACGACAGGAACGCTAATGAGCAGTTCTTC
TRBV6-2/TRBV6-3,TRBD2,17,NA,TRBJ2-3,CASSFRLAGAVTDTQYF,TGTGCCAGCAGTTTTCGTCTAGCGGGGGCGGTCACAGATACGCAGTATTTT
TRBV25-1,TRBD1,14,few,TRBJ2-7,CASTRQGPFYEQYF,TGTGCCAGCACCCGACAGGGCCCTTTCTACGAGCAGTACTTC
TRBV23-1,NA,17,many,TRBJ2-5,CASSQSSLSGGPKTQYF,TGCGCCAGCAGTCAATCCTCTCTTTCGGGGGGCCCAAAGACCCAGTACTTC
TRBV2,TRBD2,17,NA,TRBJ2-7,CASRASRSGSRSREQYF,TGTGCCAGCAGAGCGTCAAGAAGCGGGAGTAGATCGAGGGAGCAGTACTTC
TRBV10-1,NA,13,few,TRBJ1-1,CASSAYRVTEAFF,TGCGCCAGCAGTGCTTACAGGGTCACTGAAGCTTTCTTT
TRBV7-2,NA,12,NA,TRBJ2-1,CASSFMSNEQFF,TGTGCCAGCAGCTTTATGTCCAATGAGCAGTTCTTC
TRBV19,NA,14,NA,TRBJ2-1,CASSIRTVYNEQFF,TGTGCCAGTAGTATACGGACAGTCTACAATGAGCAGTTCTTC